This record concerns one TCR beta chain sequence. Its antigen is as yet unknown. This entry is derived from a study of identifying expanded T cells in peripheral blood. V dropped 4 bases and J dropped 1 base, with 10 bases sitting between them. The CDR3 is 14 amino acids. Regarding the study as a whole: Variance in clone template counts between roughly two-week samples significantly increased with total template count across all healthy donors. Over approximately two and four weeks, about 15 and 19 clones changed, versus approximately 1.2 between replicates.

During the collection period, no donor immune events like infections were recorded. Libraries were prepared by immunoSEQ multiplex PCR; TCRdb keeps only in-frame clonotypes and omits some of them. The data hold about 100,000 clones, with over 70% observed a single time. The TCR comes from a person between 18 and 75 years old in good health. V usage is TRBV23-1 and J usage is TRBJ1-1, with D possibly matching TRBD1 (5 bases). TRBV23-1 is noted as an ORF with a role that remains uncertain. The specimen sequenced was blood. CDR3 in DNA: TGCGCCAGCAGTCTTCAGGGAGCGAACACTGAAGCTTTCTTT. Encoded protein: CASSLQGANTEAFF.